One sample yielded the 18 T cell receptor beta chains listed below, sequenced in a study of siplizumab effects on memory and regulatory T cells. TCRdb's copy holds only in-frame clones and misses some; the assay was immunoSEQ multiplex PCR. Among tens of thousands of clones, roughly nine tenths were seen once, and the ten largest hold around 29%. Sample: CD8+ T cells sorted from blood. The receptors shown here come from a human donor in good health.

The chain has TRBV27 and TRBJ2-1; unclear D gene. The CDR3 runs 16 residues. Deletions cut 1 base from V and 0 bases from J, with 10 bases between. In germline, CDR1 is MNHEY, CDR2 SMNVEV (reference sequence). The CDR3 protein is CASSLFSYRSYNEQFF. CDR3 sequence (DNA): TGTGCCAGCAGTTTATTCTCCTACCGCTCCTACAATGAGCAGTTCTTC.

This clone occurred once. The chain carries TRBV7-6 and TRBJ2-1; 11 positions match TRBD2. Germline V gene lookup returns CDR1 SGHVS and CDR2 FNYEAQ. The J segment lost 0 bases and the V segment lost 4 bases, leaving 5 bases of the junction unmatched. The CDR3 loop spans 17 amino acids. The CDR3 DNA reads TGTGCCAGCAGCTCTAGCGGGGGGCAGAGCTCCTACAATGAGCAGTTCTTC. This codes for CASSSSGGQSSYNEQFF. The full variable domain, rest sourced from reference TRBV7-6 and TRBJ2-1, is GAGVSQSPRYKVTKRGQDVALRCDPISGHVSLYWYRQALGQGPEFLTYFNYEAQQDKSGLPNDRFSAERPEGSISTLTIQRTEQRDSAMYRCASSSSGGQSSYNEQFFGPGTRLTVL.

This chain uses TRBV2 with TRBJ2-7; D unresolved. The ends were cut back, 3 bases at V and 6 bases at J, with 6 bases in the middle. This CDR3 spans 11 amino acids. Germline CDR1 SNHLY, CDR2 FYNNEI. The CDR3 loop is CASSELGEQYF. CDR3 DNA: TGTGCCAGCAGTGAGCTCGGCGAGCAGTACTTC.

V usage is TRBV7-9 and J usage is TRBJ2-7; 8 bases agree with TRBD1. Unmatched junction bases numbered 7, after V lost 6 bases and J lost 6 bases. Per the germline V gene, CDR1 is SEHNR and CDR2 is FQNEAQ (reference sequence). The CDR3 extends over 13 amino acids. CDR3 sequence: CASSFGTGREQYF. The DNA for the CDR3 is TGTGCCAGCAGTTTCGGGACAGGCCGCGAGCAGTACTTC.

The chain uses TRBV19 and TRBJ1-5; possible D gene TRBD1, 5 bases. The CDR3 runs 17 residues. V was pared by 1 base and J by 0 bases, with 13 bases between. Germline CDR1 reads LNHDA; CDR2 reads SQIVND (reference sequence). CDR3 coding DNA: TGTGCCAGTAGTATAGTCGGAGGGGATTATAGCAATCAGCCCCAGCATTTT. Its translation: CASSIVGGDYSNQPQHF. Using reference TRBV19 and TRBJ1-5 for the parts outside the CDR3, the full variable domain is DGGITQSPKYLFRKEGQNVTLSCEQNLNHDAMYWYRQDPGQGLRLIYYSQIVNDFQKGDIAEGYSVSREKKESFPLTVTSAQKNPTAFYLCASSIVGGDYSNQPQHFGDGTRLSIL.

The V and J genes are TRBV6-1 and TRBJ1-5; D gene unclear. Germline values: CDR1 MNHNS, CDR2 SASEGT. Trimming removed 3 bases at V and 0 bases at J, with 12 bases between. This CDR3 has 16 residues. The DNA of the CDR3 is TGTGCCAGCAGTGAGGAGTGGAGGAGTAGCAATCAGCCCCAGCATTTT. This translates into CASSEEWRSSNQPQHF.

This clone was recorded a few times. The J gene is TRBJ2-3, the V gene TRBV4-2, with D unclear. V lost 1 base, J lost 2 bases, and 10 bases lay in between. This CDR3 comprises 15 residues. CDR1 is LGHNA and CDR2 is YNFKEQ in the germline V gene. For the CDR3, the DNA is TGTGCCAGCAGCCAAGCGGAAACTGACACAGATACGCAGTATTTT. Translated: CASSQAETDTDTQYF.

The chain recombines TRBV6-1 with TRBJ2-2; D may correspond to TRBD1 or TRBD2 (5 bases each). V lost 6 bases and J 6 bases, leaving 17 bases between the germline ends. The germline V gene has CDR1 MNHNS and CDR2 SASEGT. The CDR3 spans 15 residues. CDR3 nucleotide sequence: TGTGCCAGCAGGAGGGACCGGTTCTCGTCCGGGGAGCTGTTTTTT. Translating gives CASRRDRFSSGELFF.

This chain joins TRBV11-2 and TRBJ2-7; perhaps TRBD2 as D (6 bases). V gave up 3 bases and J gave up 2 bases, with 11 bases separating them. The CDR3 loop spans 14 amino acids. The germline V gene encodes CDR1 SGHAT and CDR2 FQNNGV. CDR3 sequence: CASSFGTATYEQYF. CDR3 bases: TGTGCCAGCAGCTTCGGGACTGCTACCTACGAGCAGTACTTC.

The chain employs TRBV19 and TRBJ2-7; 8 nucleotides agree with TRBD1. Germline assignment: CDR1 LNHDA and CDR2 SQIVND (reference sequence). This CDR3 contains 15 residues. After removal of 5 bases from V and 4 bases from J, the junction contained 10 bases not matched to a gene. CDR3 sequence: CASSASTGQEYEQYF. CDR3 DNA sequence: TGTGCCAGTAGTGCCTCCACGGGACAGGAGTACGAGCAGTACTTC.

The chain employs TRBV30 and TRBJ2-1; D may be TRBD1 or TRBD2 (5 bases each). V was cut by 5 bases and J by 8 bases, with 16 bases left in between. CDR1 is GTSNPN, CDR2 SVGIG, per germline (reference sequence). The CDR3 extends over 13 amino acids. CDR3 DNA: TGTGCCTGGGGGGGAAACTGGGCAGATGAGCAGTTCTTC. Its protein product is CAWGGNWADEQFF.

The CDR3, as DNA: TGTGCCAGCACCCGAGCGGGGGGGCCTGTAAATGAGCAGTTCTTC. This sequence encodes CASTRAGGPVNEQFF. The chain uses TRBV7-2 and TRBJ2-1; 10 bases agree with TRBD2. V lost 7 bases, J lost 7 bases, and 10 bases stayed unmatched. From germline, CDR1 is SGHTA and CDR2 FQGNSA. The CDR3 totals 15 residues.

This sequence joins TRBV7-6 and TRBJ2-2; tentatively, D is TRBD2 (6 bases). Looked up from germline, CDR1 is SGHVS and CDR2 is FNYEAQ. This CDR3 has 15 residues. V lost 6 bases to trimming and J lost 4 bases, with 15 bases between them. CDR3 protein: CASSFAGSGTGELFF. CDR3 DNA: TGTGCCAGCAGTTTCGCGGGGAGTGGCACCGGGGAGCTGTTTTTT.

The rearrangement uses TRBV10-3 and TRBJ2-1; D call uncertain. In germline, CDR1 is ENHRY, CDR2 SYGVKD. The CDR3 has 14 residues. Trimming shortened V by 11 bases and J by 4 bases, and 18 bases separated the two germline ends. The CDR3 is CAACELDQYNEQFF. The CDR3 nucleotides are TGTGCCGCATGCGAACTGGACCAGTACAATGAGCAGTTCTTC.

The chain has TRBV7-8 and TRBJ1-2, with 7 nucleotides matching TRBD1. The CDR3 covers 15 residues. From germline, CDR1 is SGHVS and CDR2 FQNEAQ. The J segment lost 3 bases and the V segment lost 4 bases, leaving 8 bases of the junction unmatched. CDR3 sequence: CASSSDRVSYYGYTF. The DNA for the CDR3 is TGTGCCAGCAGCTCCGACAGGGTCTCCTACTATGGCTACACCTTC.

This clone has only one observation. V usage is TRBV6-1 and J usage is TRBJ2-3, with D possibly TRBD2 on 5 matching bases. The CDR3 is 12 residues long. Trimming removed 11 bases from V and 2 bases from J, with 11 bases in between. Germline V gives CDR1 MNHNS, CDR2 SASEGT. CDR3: CAGGGYTDTQYF. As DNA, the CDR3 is TGTGCCGGAGGTGGTTACACAGATACGCAGTATTTT.

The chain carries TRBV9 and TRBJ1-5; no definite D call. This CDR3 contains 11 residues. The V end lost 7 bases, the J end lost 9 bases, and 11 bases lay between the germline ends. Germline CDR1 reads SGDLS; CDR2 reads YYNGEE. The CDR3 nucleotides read TGTGCCAGCGGGGTTTGGGGGCCCCAGCATTTT. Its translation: CASGVWGPQHF. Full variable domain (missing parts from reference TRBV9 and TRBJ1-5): DSGVTQTPKHLITATGQRVTLRCSPRSGDLSVYWYQQSLDQGLQFLIQYYNGEERAKGNILERFSAQQFPDLHSELNLSSLELGDSALYFCASGVWGPQHFGDGTRLSIL.

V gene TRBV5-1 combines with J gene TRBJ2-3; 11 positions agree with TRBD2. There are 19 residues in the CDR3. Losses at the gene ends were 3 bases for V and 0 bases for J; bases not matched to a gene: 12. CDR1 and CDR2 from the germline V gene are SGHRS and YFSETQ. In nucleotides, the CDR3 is TGCGCCAGCAGCTGGGGTAGTAGGGGACTAGCGGAAAGCACAGATACGCAGTATTTT. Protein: CASSWGSRGLAESTDTQYF.